This T cell receptor (beta chain) is drawn from a study of blood T cell repertoires in COVID-19. Looking at the study overall: The United States, Italy and Spain supplied acute and convalescent COVID-19 samples.

Participants were aged roughly 18 to 89 years, lived in roughly 25 US areas, and enrolled virtually. Cohort assignment relied on participant-reported clinical history. Authors' analysis steps: Researchers report that nucleated cell counts were estimated from reference gene primer amplification. Profiled with immunoSEQ multiplex PCR; TCRdb holds only in-frame clones, not every one. D and trimming come from the DNA, and the V and J calls and clone size come from that table. The table records roughly 400,000 clones, approximately 91% of them present only once. V was pared by 4 bases and J by 6 bases, with 6 bases of the junction left unmatched. The V gene's germline CDR1 is SGHRS and CDR2 YFSETQ. This CDR3 spans 14 amino acids.

The sequence came from a woman aged 35 to 49 with acute COVID-19. Sequencing input: PBMCs or T cells enriched from blood (not recorded which). The chain recombines TRBV5-1 with TRBJ2-1; 8 positions agree with TRBD1. CDR3 in amino acids: CASSKGQGGNEQFF. CDR3 DNA: TGCGCCAGCAGCAAAGGACAGGGTGGCAATGAGCAGTTCTTC.